Only a few counts were recorded for the clone carrying this T cell receptor (beta chain). The sample belongs to a study of CD8 T cells in Susac syndrome. V lost 7 bases to trimming and J lost 4 bases, with 11 bases between them. CDR1 is SQVTM, CDR2 ANQGSEA, per germline. The CDR3 is 11 amino acids. After extraction with the RNeasy kit, 0.5 to 1 ug of the RNA was reverse transcribed using random hexamers. The TCR beta CDR3 was amplified by immunoSEQ multiplex PCR across 54 Vbeta, 13 Jbeta. Via MiXCR, TCRdb re-called the immunoSEQ multiplex PCR reads, giving one row per CDR3 protein. Among approximately 100,000 distinct CDR3 sequences listed, 92% were seen once. Sequencing of TCR beta was undertaken in CD8+ and CD4+ T cells derived from blood. Healthy donors constituted the controls, which were matched for age and sex. Through negative isolation, CD4+ and CD8+ T cells were obtained, while TEMRA cells were enriched using FACS.

The sequencing sample was made of CD8+ T cells from PBMCs. V gene TRBV29-1 combines with J gene TRBJ2-7; D might be TRBD1 (5 bases). The receptor comes from a human donor in good health. The CDR3 DNA reads as TGCAGCGCAATGTCAGGGTACGAGCAGTACTTC. Its translation is CSAMSGYEQYF.